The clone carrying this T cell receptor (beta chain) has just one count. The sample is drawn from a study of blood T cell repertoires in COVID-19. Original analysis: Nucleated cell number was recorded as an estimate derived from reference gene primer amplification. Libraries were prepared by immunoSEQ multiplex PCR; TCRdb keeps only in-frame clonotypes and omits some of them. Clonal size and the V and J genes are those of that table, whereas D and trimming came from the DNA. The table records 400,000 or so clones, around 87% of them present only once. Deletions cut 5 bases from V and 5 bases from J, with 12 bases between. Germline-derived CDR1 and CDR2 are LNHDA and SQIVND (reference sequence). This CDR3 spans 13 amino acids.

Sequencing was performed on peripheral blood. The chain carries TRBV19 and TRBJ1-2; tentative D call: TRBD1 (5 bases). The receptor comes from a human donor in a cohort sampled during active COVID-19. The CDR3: CASSPSGTYGYTF. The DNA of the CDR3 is TGTGCCAGTAGTCCTTCCGGGACTTATGGCTACACCTTC. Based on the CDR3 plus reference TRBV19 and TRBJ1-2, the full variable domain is DGGITQSPKYLFRKEGQNVTLSCEQNLNHDAMYWYRQDPGQGLRLIYYSQIVNDFQKGDIAEGYSVSREKKESFPLTVTSAQKNPTAFYLCASSPSGTYGYTFGSGTRLTVV.